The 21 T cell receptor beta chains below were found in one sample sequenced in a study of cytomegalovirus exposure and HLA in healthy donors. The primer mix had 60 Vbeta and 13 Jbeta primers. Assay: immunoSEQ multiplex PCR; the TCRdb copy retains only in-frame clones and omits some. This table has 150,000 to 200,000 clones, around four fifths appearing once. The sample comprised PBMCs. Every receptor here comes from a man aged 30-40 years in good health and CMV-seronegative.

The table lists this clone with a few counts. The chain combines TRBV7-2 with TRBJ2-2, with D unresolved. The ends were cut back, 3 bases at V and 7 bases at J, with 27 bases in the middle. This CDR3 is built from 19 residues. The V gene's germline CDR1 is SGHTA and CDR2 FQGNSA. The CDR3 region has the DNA TGTGCCAGCAGCTTTAGACACCAGTCTTCAGGTGTTAAAGGCGGGGAGCTGTTTTTT. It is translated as CASSFRHQSSGVKGGELFF. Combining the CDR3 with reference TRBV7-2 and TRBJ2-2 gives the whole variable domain GAGVSQSPSNKVTEKGKDVELRCDPISGHTALYWYRQSLGQGLEFLIYFQGNSAPDKSGLPSDRFSAERTGGSVSTLTIQRTQQEDSAVYLCASSFRHQSSGVKGGELFFGEGSRLTVL.

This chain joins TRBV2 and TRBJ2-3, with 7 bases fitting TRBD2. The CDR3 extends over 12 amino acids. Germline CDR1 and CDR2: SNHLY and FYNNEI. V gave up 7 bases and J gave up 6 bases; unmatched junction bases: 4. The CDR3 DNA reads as TGTGCCAGCAATTTCGGGGGGGATACGCAGTATTTT. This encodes CASNFGGDTQYF.

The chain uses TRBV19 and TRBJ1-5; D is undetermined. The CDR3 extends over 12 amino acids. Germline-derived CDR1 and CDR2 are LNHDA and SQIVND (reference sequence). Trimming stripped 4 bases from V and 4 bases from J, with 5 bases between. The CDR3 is CASSTGNQPQHF. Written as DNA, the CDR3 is TGTGCCAGTAGTACCGGGAATCAGCCCCAGCATTTT.

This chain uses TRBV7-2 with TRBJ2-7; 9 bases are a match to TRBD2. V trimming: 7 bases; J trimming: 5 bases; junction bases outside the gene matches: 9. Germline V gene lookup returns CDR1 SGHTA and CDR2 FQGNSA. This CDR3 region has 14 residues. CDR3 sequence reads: CASTFSGGGDEQYF. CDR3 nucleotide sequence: TGTGCCAGCACCTTTAGCGGGGGAGGAGACGAGCAGTACTTC.

In nucleotides, the CDR3 is TGTGCCAGCAGCTTCCCGCCGGGAGCGGGAGATACGCAGTATTTT. It encodes CASSFPPGAGDTQYF. J is TRBJ2-3 and V is TRBV7-2; TRBD2 is a possible D gene (6 bases). The CDR3 consists of 15 residues. Germline lookup yields CDR1 SGHTA and CDR2 FQGNSA. Trimming cost V 3 bases and J 5 bases, with 15 bases left between them.

CDR3 in DNA: TGTGCCAGCAGACCAGTAGCGGGGGGTCCAAGCACAGATACGCAGTATTTT. Translation gives CASRPVAGGPSTDTQYF. The chain has TRBV5-5 and TRBJ2-3; 10 bases are shared with TRBD2. From germline, CDR1 is SGHKS and CDR2 YYEKEE (reference sequence). Trimming removed 5 bases from V and 0 bases from J; junction bases left unmatched: 9. CDR3 length: 17 amino acids.

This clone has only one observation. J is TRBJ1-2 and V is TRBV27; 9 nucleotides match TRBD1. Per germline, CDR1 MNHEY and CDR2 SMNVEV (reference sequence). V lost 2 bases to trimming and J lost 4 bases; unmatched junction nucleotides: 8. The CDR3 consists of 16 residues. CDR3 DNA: TGTGCCAGCAGTTTAGGCATGACAGGGGGACCCTATGGCTACACCTTC. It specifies CASSLGMTGGPYGYTF.

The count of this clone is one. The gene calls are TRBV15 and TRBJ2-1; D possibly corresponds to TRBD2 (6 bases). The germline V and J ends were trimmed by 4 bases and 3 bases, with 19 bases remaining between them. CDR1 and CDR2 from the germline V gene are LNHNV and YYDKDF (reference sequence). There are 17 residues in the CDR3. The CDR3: CATSKRPGGADYNEQFF. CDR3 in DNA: TGTGCCACCAGCAAACGACCCGGAGGGGCTGACTACAATGAGCAGTTCTTC. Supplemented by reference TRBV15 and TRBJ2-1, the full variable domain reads DAMVIQNPRYQVTQFGKPVTLSCSQTLNHNVMYWYQQKSSQAPKLLFHYYDKDFNNEADTPDNFQSRRPNTSFCFLDIRSPGLGDTAMYLCATSKRPGGADYNEQFFGPGTRLTVL.

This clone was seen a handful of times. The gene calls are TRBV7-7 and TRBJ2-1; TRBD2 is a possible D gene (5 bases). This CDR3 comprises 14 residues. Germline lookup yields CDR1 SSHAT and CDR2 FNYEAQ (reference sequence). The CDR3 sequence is CASARADSYNEQFF. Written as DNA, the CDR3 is TGTGCTAGCGCCAGAGCGGACTCCTACAATGAGCAGTTCTTC. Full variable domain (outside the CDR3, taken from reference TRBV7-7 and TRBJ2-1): GAGVSQSPRYKVTKRGQDVTLRCDPISSHATLYWYQQALGQGPEFLTYFNYEAQPDKSGLPSDRFSAERPEGSISTLTIQRTEQRDSAMYRCASARADSYNEQFFGPGTRLTVL.

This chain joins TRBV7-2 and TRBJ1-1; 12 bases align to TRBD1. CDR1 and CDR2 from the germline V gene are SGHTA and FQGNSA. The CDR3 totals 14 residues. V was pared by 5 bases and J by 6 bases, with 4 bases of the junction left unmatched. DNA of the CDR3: TGTGCCAGCAGCCGGGACAGGGGGCGGGCTGAAGCTTTCTTT. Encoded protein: CASSRDRGRAEAFF.

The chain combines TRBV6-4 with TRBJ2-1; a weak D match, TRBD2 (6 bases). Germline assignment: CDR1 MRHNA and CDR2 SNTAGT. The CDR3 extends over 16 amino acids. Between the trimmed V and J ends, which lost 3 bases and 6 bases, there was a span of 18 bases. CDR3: CASSDRGGDFVNEQFF. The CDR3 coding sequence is TGTGCCAGCAGTGATCGGGGCGGGGACTTTGTCAATGAGCAGTTCTTC.

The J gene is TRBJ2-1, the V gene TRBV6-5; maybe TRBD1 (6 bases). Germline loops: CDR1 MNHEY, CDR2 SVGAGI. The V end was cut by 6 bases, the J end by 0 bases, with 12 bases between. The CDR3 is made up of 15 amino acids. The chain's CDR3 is CASSSGTYSYNEQFF. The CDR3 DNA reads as TGTGCCAGCAGCTCCGGGACATACTCCTACAATGAGCAGTTCTTC.

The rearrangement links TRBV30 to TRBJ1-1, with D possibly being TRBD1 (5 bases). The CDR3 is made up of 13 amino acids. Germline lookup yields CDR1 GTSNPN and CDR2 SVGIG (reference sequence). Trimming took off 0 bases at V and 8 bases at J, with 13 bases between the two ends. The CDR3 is CAWSVRTYQEAFF. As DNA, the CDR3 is TGTGCCTGGAGTGTCAGGACATACCAAGAAGCTTTCTTT. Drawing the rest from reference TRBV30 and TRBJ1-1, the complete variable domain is SQTIHQWPATLVQPVGSPLSLECTVEGTSNPNLYWYRQAAGRGLQLLFYSVGIGQISSEVPQNLSASRPQDRQFILSSKKLLLSDSGFYLCAWSVRTYQEAFFGQGTRLTVV.

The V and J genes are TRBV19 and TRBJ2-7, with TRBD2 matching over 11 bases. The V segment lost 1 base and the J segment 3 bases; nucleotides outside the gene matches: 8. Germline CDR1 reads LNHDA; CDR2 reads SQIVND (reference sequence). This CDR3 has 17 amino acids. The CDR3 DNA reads TGTGCCAGTAGTATAGGCCCCCTAGCGGGAGGTGGCTACGAGCAGTACTTC. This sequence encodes CASSIGPLAGGGYEQYF.

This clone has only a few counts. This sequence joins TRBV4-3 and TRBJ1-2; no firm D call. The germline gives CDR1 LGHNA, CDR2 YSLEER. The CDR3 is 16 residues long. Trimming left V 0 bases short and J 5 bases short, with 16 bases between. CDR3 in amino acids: CASSQEAVGSRYGYTF. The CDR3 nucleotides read TGCGCCAGCAGCCAAGAGGCAGTTGGCTCGAGGTATGGCTACACCTTC.

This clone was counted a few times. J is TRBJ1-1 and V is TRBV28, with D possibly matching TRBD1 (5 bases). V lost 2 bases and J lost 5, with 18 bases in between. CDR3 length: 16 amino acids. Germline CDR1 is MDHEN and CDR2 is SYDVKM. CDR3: CASSLPSGGVRTEAFF. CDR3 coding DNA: TGTGCCAGCAGTTTACCCTCAGGAGGGGTACGAACTGAAGCTTTCTTT.

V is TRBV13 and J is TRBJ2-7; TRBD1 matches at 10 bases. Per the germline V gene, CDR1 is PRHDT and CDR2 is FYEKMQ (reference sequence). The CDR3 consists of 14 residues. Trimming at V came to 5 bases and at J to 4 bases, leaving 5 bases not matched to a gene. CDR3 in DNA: TGTGCCAGCAGCCCCCGGACAGGGGGGTACGAGCAGTACTTC. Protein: CASSPRTGGYEQYF.

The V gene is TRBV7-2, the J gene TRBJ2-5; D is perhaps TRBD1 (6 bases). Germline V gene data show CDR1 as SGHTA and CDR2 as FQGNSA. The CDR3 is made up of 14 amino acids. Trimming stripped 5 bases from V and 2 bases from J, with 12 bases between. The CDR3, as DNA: TGTGCCAGCAGCGCCAGGGGTCCTCAAGAGACCCAGTACTTC. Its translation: CASSARGPQETQYF.

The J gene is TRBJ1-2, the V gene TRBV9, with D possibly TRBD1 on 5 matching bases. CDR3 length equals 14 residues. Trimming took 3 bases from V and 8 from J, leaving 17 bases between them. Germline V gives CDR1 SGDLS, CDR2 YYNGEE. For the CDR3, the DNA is TGTGCCAGCAGCGCGATACCGGGGGGGGTCGGCTACACCTTC. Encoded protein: CASSAIPGGVGYTF.

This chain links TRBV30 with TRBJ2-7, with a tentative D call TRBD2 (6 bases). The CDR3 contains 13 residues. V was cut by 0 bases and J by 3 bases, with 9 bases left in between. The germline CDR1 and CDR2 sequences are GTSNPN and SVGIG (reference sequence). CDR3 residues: CAWSVGGNYEQYF. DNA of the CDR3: TGTGCCTGGAGTGTCGGAGGGAACTACGAGCAGTACTTC.

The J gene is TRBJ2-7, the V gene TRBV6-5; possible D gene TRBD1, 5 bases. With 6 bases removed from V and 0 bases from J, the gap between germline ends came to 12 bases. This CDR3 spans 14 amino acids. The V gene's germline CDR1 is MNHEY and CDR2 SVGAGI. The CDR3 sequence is CASRRTTSSYEQYF. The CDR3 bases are TGTGCCAGCAGGAGGACAACCAGCTCCTACGAGCAGTACTTC.